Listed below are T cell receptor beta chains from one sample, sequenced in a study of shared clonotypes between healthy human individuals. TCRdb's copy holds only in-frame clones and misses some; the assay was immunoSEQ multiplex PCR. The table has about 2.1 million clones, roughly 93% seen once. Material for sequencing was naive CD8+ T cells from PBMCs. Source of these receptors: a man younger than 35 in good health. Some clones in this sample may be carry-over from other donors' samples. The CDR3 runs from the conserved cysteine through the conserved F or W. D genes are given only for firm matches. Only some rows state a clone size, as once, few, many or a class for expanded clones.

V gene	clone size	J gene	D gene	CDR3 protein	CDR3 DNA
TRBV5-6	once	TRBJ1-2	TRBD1	CASSNGPGQGTGYTF	TGTGCCAGCAGCAATGGGCCGGGACAGGGAACTGGCTACACCTTC
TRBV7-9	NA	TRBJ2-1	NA	CASSHYPGTSSDEQFF	TGTGCCAGCAGCCACTACCCGGGCACTAGTTCGGATGAGCAGTTCTTC
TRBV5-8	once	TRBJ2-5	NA	CASSLAGFQGSLRETQYF	TGTGCCAGCAGCTTGGCGGGCTTCCAGGGGTCTTTACGAGAGACCCAGTACTTC
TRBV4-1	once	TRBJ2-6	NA	CASSQEATSAANVLTF	TGCGCCAGCAGCCAAGAGGCCACGTCCGCGGCCAACGTCCTGACTTTC
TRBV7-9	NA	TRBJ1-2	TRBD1	CASSQIPGQGIPYGYTF	TGTGCCAGCAGCCAAATCCCGGGACAGGGCATTCCCTATGGCTACACCTTC
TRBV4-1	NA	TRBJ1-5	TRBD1	CASSLGQGDQPQHF	TGCGCCAGCAGCCTAGGCCAGGGGGATCAGCCCCAGCATTTT
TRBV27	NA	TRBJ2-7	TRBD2	CASSLFPPLAGSSYEQYF	TGTGCCAGCAGTTTATTTCCCCCCCTAGCGGGAAGCTCCTACGAGCAGTACTTC
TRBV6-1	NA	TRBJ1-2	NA	CASSETGSANYGYTF	TGTGCCAGCAGTGAAACTGGGTCAGCTAACTATGGCTACACCTTC
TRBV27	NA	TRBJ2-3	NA	CASSAISPYRGGVPDTQYF	TGTGCCAGCAGTGCTATATCCCCGTACAGGGGCGGGGTCCCAGATACGCAGTATTTT
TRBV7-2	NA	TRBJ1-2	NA	CASSLGGEDYGYTF	TGTGCCAGCAGCTTGGGGGGCGAGGACTATGGCTACACCTTC
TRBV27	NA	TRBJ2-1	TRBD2	CASNLRLGLAGNEQFF	TGTGCCAGCAATTTAAGGCTCGGACTAGCAGGAAATGAGCAGTTCTTC
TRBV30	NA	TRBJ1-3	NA	CAWNGGSGNTIYF	TGTGCCTGGAACGGGGGCTCTGGAAACACCATATATTTT
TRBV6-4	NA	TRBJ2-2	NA	CASSDTRLSGELFF	TGTGCCAGCAGTGACACCCGACTCTCCGGGGAGCTGTTTTTT
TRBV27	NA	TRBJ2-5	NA	CASSSAGRRVETQYF	TGTGCCAGCAGTTCGGCCGGGCGCAGGGTCGAGACCCAGTACTTC
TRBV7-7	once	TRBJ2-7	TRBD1	CASSLGPLQGAYEQYF	TGTGCCAGCAGCTTAGGTCCGTTACAGGGGGCATACGAGCAGTACTTC
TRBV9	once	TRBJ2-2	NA	CASSVAGWTANTGELFF	TGTGCCAGCAGCGTAGCGGGGTGGACGGCTAACACCGGGGAGCTGTTTTTT
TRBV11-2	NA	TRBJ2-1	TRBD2	CASSTGTSGTNYNEQFF	TGTGCCAGCAGCACCGGGACTAGCGGGACGAACTACAATGAGCAGTTCTTC
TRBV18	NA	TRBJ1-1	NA	CASSPPVRMNTEAFF	TGTGCCAGCTCACCCCCAGTTCGCATGAACACTGAAGCTTTCTTT
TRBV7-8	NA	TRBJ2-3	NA	CASSPNGANLRDTQYF	TGTGCCAGCAGCCCAAATGGGGCTAATCTCCGAGATACGCAGTATTTT
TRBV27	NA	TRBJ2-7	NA	CASSLTDNYEQYF	TGTGCCAGCAGCTTGACAGACAACTACGAGCAGTACTTC
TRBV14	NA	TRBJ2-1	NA	CASSRDYNEQFF	TGTGCCAGCAGCCGGGATTACAATGAGCAGTTCTTC
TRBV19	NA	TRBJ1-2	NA	CASSSPGRPVGHNYGYTF	TGTGCCAGTAGTAGCCCGGGACGCCCTGTCGGACATAACTATGGCTACACCTTC